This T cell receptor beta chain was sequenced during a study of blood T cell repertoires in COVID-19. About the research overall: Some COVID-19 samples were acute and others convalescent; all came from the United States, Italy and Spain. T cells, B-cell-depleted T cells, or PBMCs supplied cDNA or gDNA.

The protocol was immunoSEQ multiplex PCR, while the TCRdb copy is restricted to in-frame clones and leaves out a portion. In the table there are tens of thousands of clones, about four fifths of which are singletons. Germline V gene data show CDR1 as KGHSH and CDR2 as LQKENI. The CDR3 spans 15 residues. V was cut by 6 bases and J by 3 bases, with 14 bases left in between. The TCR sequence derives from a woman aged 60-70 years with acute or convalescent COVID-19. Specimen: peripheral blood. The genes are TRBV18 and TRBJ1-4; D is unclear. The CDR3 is CASSPPSLPNEKLFF. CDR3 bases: TGTGCCAGCTCGCCCCCCAGTCTGCCTAATGAAAAACTGTTTTTT.